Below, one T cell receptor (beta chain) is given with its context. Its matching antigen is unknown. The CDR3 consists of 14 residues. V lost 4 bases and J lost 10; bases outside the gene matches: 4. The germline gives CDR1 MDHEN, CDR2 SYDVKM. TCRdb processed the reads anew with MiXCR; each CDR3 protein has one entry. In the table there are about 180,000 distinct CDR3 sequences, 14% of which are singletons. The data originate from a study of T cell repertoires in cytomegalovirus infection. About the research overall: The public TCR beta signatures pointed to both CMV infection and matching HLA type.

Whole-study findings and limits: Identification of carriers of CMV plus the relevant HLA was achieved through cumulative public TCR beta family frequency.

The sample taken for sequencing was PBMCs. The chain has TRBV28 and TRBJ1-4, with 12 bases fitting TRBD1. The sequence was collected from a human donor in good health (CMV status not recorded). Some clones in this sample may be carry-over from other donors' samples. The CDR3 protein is CASSSGTGGLKLFF. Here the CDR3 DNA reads TGTGCCAGCAGTTCCGGGACAGGGGGCTTAAAACTGTTTTTT. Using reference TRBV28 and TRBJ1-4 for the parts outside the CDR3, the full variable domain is DVKVTQSSRYLVKRTGEKVFLECVQDMDHENMFWYRQDPGLGLRLIYFSYDVKMKEKGDIPEGYSVSREKKERFSLILESASTNQTSMYLCASSSGTGGLKLFFGSGTQLSVL.